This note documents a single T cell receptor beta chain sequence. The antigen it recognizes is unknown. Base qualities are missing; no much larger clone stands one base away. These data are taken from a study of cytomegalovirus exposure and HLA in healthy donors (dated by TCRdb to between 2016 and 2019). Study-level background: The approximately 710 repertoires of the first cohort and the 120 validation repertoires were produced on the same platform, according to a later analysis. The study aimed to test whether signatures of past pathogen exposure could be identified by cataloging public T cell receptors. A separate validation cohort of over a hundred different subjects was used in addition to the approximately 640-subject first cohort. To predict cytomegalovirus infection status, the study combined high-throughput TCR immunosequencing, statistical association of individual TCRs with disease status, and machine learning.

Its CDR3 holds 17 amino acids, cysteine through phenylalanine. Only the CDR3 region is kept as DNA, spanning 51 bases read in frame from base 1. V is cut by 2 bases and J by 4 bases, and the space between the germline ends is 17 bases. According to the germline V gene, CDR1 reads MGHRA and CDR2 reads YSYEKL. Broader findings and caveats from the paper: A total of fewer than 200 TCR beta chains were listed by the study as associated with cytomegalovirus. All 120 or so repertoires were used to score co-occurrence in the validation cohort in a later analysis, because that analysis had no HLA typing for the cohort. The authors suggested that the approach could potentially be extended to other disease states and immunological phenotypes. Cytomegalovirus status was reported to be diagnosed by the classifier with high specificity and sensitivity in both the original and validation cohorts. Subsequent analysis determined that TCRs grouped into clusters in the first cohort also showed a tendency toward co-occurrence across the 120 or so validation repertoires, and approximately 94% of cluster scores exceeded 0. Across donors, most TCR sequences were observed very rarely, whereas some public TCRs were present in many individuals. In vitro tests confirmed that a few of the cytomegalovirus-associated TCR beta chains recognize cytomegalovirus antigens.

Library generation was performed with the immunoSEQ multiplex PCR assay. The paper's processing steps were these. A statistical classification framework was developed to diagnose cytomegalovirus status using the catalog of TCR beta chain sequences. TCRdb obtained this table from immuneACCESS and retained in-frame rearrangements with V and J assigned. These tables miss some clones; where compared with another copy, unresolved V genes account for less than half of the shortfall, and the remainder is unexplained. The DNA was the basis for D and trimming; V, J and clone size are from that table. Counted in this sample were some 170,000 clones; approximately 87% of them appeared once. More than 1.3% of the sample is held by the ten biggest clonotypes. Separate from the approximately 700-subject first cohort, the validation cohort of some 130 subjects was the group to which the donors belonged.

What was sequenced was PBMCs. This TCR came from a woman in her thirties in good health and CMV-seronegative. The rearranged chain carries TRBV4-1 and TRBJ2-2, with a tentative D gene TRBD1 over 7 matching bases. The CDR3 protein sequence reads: CASSQFSGGGFTGELFF. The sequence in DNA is TGCGCCAGCAGCCAATTTTCAGGGGGAGGATTCACCGGGGAGCTGTTTTTT.